This TCR beta chain was documented in a study of radiotherapy plus CTLA-4 blockade in lung cancer. Background on the study: Patients showed objective responses in about 20% of cases and disease control in roughly 34%. Study results and limitations: Peripheral blood showed expansion of tumor-derived TCR clones after radiotherapy and ipilimumab. Early clone dynamics of blood T cells, plus interferon-beta, reportedly predicted response best.

This clone was counted a single time. As yet, its antigen is unknown. Using immunoSEQ multiplex PCR, the repertoire was profiled, and TCRdb retains in-frame clones only, with some absent. Of over 80,000 clones listed, about four fifths are singletons. Trimming cost V 6 bases and J 0 bases, with 12 bases left between them. The length of the CDR3 is 15 residues. In germline, CDR1 is MNHEY, CDR2 SVGAGI. This chain links TRBV6-5 with TRBJ1-3, with D possibly matching TRBD1 (5 bases). This receptor was taken from a human donor with non-small cell lung cancer who had stable disease on radiotherapy plus ipilimumab. Here the sequenced sample was peripheral blood, taken from a patient treated with radiotherapy plus ipilimumab. The CDR3, as DNA: TGTGCCAGCAGCCAGACAGCCCTCTCTGGAAACACCATATATTTT. This encodes CASSQTALSGNTIYF.